This paragraph reports one T cell receptor beta chain. The antigen is not known. This CDR3 comprises 14 residues. The V gene's germline CDR1 is MNHNY and CDR2 SVGAGI (reference sequence). V lost 10 bases to trimming and J lost 2 bases; unmatched junction nucleotides: 9. This sample was taken from a study of OX40 agonist ivuxolimab in advanced cancers. General study results and limits: CD8+ T cells averaged more expanded clones than CD4+.

Autoimmune disease history or systemic immunosuppression led to patient exclusion. Some clones are missing from TCRdb's copy, which holds only in-frame ones; the method was immunoSEQ multiplex PCR. The sample shows approximately 74,000 clones, roughly 85% of them seen only once. The receptor was derived from an adult with an advanced solid tumor such as melanoma, head and neck, liver or kidney cancer. The V call is TRBV6-6, the J call TRBJ2-7; TRBD2 aligns across 9 bases. The source was CD4+ or CD8+ T cells sorted from blood, collected in a trial of the OX40 agonist ivuxolimab. CDR3 in DNA: TGTGCCACCCGGGAGACTAGCGGCCCCTACGAGCAGTACTTC. It is translated as CATRETSGPYEQYF.